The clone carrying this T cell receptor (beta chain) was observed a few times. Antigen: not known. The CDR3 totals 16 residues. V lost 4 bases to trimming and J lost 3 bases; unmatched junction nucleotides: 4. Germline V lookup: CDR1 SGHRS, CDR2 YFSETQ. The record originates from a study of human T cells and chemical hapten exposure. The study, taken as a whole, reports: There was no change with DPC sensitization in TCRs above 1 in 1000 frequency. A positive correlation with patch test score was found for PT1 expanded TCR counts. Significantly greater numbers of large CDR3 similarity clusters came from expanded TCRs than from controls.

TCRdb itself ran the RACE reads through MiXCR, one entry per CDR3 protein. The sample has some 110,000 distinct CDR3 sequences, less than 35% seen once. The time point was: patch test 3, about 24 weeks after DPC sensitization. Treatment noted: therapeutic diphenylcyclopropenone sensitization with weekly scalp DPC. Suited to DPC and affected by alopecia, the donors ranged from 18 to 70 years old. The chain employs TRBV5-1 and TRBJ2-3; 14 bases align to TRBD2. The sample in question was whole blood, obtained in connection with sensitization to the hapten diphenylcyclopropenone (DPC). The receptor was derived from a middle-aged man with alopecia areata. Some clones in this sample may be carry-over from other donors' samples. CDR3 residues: CASSDGTSGRTDTQYF. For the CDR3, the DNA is TGCGCCAGCAGCGATGGGACTAGCGGGAGAACAGATACGCAGTATTTT.